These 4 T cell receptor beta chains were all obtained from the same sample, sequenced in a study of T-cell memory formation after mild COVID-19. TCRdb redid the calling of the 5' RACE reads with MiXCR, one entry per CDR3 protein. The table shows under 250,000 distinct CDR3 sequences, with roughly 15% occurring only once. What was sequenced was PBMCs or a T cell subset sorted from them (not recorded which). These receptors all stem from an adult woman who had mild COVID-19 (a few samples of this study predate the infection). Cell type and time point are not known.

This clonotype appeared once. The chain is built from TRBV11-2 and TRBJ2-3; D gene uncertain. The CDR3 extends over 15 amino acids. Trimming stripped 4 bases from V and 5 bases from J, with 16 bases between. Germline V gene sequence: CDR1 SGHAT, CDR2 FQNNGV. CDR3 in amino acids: CASSSPQDLRDTQYF. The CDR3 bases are TGTGCCAGCAGCTCCCCTCAAGACTTACGAGATACGCAGTATTTT.

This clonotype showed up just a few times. The CDR3 DNA is TGCAGTGCTAGGCCCTCCAGCAGTCCCTCCGGGGAGCTGTTTTTT. Its translation is CSARPSSSPSGELFF. The rearrangement uses TRBV20-1 and TRBJ2-2; D unresolved. Trimming shortened V by 3 bases and J by 6 bases, and 17 bases separated the two germline ends. Looked up from germline, CDR1 is DFQATT and CDR2 is SNEGSKA (reference sequence). This CDR3 comprises 15 residues.

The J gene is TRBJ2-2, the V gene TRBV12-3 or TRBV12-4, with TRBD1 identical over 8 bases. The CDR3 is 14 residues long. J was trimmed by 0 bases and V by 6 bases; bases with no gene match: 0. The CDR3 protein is CASRTGANTGELFF. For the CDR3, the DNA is TGTGCCAGCAGGACAGGGGCGAACACCGGGGAGCTGTTTTTT.

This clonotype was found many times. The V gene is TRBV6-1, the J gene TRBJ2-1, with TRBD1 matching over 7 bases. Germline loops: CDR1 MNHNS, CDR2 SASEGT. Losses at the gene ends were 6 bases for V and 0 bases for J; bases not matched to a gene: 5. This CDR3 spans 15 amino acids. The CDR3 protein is CASSRTGRSYNEQFF. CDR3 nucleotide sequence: TGTGCCAGCAGCAGGACAGGACGCTCCTACAATGAGCAGTTCTTC.